The TCR beta chain described here comes from a study of blood T cell repertoires in COVID-19. Overall study context: Some COVID-19 samples were acute and others convalescent; all came from the United States, Italy and Spain. In each case, the material was cDNA or gDNA derived from T cells, B-cell-depleted T cells, or PBMCs.

The germline CDR1 and CDR2 sequences are KGHDR and SFDVKD. There are 13 residues in the CDR3. The V and J ends lost 0 bases and 5 bases respectively, with 5 bases between them. Authors' data handling: Counts of nucleated cells, estimated from reference gene primer amplification, were obtained. TCRdb keeps only in-frame clones here, not all; method: immunoSEQ multiplex PCR. V and J calls and clone size are those listed in that table; D and trimming were worked out from the DNA. The top ten hold roughly 2.5% of the sample, which has under 250,000 clones, about 83% seen once. The source material was peripheral blood. The receptor's source is a woman in her thirties or forties with active or convalescent COVID-19. The rearrangement joins TRBV24-1 to TRBJ2-3; D is unresolved. This CDR3 reads CATSDLSGDTQYF. The CDR3 DNA is TGTGCCACCAGTGATTTGTCCGGAGATACGCAGTATTTT.